This TCR beta chain was sequenced during a study of sequential checkpoint blockade in melanoma. Across the study: Arm A got nivolumab then ipilimumab; arm B the reverse, 1:1.

Assay: immunoSEQ multiplex PCR; the TCRdb copy retains only in-frame clones and omits some. Here the sample spans 30,000 to 45,000 clones, approximately 91% being singletons. Treatment noted: randomized to nivolumab then ipilimumab (arm A) or the reverse (arm B). None of the patients previously received DNA-damaging chemotherapy. Live CD3+CD8+ CD19− CD56− cells were sorted from PBMCs. The V end lost 3 bases, the J end lost 6 bases, and 19 bases lay between the germline ends. The CDR3 runs 16 residues. CDR1 MNHNS and CDR2 SASEGT come from the germline V gene. This clone was detected only a few times. The V gene is TRBV6-1, the J gene TRBJ2-3, with D maybe TRBD2 (6 bases). The receptor's source is a human donor with melanoma. The source was CD8+ T cells sorted from blood (inferred from file names), collected from a patient given nivolumab and ipilimumab in sequence. The CDR3 spells CASSDSSGRPKDTQYF. The CDR3 DNA sequence: TGTGCCAGCAGTGATTCAAGCGGGCGACCCAAGGATACGCAGTATTTT.